Presented here are 6 T cell receptor beta chains from one specimen sequenced in a study of human T cells and chemical hapten exposure. Individual cDNA molecules had unique molecular identifiers attached to them by the library. One entry per CDR3 protein results from TCRdb running MiXCR on the reads. The sample has about 120,000 distinct CDR3 sequences; less than 10% are singletons. Blood, whole and unfractionated, served as the source for total RNA extraction. Input material: whole blood. These receptors were obtained from a human donor in good health. Some clones in this sample may be carry-over from other donors' samples.

This clonotype has more than one count but fewer than ten. The gene calls are TRBV27 and TRBJ2-2, with 13 nucleotides matching TRBD2. This CDR3 contains 18 residues. J gave up 2 bases and V 4 bases, and 7 bases lay outside the gene matches. CDR1 and CDR2 from the germline V gene are MNHEY and SMNVEV (reference sequence). Here the CDR3 reads CASSSRLAGGQNTGELFF. The CDR3, as DNA: TGTGCCAGCAGTTCAAGACTAGCGGGGGGCCAAAACACCGGGGAGCTGTTTTTT.

The sample holds many counts of this clonotype. The rearrangement uses TRBV7-8 and TRBJ2-3, with TRBD2 matching over 10 bases. CDR1 and CDR2 from the germline V gene are SGHVS and FQNEAQ. J gave up 3 bases and V 3 bases, and 6 bases lay outside the gene matches. The CDR3 covers 16 residues. The CDR3 nucleotides read TGTGCCAGCAGCTTGGCTAGCGGGGGTTCAACAGATACGCAGTATTTT. Translating it yields CASSLASGGSTDTQYF.

This clonotype has ten or more counts. The chain uses TRBV12-3 or TRBV12-4 and TRBJ1-5; D is undetermined. The CDR3 sequence is 13 residues long. Trimming took off 3 bases at V and 7 bases at J, with 10 bases between the two ends. In DNA, the CDR3 is TGTGCCAGCAGTTTTGGGAGGAGGCAGCCCCAGCATTTT. Translating gives CASSFGRRQPQHF.

This clonotype was observed a handful of times. The chain has TRBV18 and TRBJ2-4, with unresolved D. V lost 1 base, J lost 9 bases, and 10 bases lay in between. CDR1 is KGHSH and CDR2 is LQKENI in the germline V gene. The CDR3 runs to 13 residues. CDR3: CASSPLDWSIQYF. DNA for the CDR3: TGTGCCAGCTCACCACTGGATTGGAGCATTCAGTACTTC.

The table lists this clonotype with a few counts. This chain links TRBV11-2 with TRBJ2-2; no clear D. CDR1 and CDR2 (germline): SGHAT, FQNNGV. V was shortened by 3 bases and J by 4 bases, with 12 bases between the two germline ends. The CDR3 is made up of 15 amino acids. The CDR3 protein is CASSFELASTGELFF. The CDR3 DNA reads TGTGCCAGCAGCTTTGAACTGGCGAGCACCGGGGAGCTGTTTTTT.

The table lists this clonotype with many counts. The V call is TRBV4-1, the J call TRBJ1-1; 9 nucleotides align to TRBD1. Per the germline V gene, CDR1 is MGHRA and CDR2 is YSYEKL. The CDR3 loop spans 16 amino acids. With V trimmed by 0 bases and J by 4 bases, 6 bases remained unmatched. CDR3 in amino acids: CASSQEGTGLATEAFF. The CDR3 coding sequence is TGCGCCAGCAGCCAAGAGGGGACAGGGTTGGCCACTGAAGCTTTCTTT.